This is a list of T cell receptor beta chains from one sample in a study of graft-versus-host responses after intestinal transplantation. Using immunoSEQ multiplex PCR, the repertoire was profiled, and TCRdb retains in-frame clones only, with some absent. The sample lists fewer than 45,000 clones, 91% occurring once. Sequences were derived from PBMCs, sampled approximately 320 days after intestinal transplant. The receptors come from a human patient who received an intestinal transplant, so some T cells may come from the graft donor. The CDR3 runs from the conserved cysteine through the conserved F or W. The D gene is left open where the match is weak.

>TRBV19|TRBJ1-2|.
TGTGCCAGTAGTATGGGCAGGGAACGCTACACCTTC
CASSMGRERYTF
>TRBV29-1|TRBJ2-3|.
TGCAGCGTGGAGCGGGCTGGAGGCACAGATACGCAGTATTTT
CSVERAGGTDTQYF
>TRBV11-1|TRBJ1-3|TRBD1
TGTGCCAGCAGCCCAGACAGGGTACCTGGAAACACCATATATTTT
CASSPDRVPGNTIYF
>TRBV6-6|TRBJ1-6|.
TGTGCCAGCAGGCGCGCAGGGGAGGGCTCACCCCTCCACTTT
CASRRAGEGSPLHF
>TRBV18|TRBJ1-5|.
TGTGCCAGCTCACCAAGACAGGCGTGGGATCAGCCCCAGCATTTT
CASSPRQAWDQPQHF
>TRBV28|TRBJ1-4|.
TGTGCCAGCAGTTTATACGGTGCCGCGCCCACAACTAATGAAAAACTGTTTTTT
CASSLYGAAPTTNEKLFF
>TRBV4-1|TRBJ2-3|TRBD2
TGCGCCAGCAGCTCGGGGACTAGCGGACTAACAGATACGCAGTATTTT
CASSSGTSGLTDTQYF
>TRBV9|TRBJ2-3|.
TGTGCCAGCAGCGTAGGCAGCGGCACAGATACGCAGTATTTT
CASSVGSGTDTQYF
>TRBV28|TRBJ2-7|.
TGTGCCAGCAGCTCCTTTCGCTACGAGCAGTACTTC
CASSSFRYEQYF
>TRBV4-1|TRBJ2-4|.
TGCGCCAGCAGCTTTAGCGAAACCAAAAACATTCAGTACTTC
CASSFSETKNIQYF
>TRBV6-5|TRBJ2-3|.
TGTGCCAGCAGTACAGGGCCCGATACGCAGTATTTT
CASSTGPDTQYF
>TRBV7-2|TRBJ2-7|.
TGTGCCAGCAGCTTAATGCTCGGGGTCGGCGAGCAGTACTTC
CASSLMLGVGEQYF